The clone carrying this T cell receptor (beta chain) occurred a few times. Its cognate antigen is unknown. The data derive from a study of type 1 regulatory T cells. Study-wide context: An in vitro protocol generated T-allo10, a Tr1-enriched, alloantigen-specific CD4 T cell product. Overall study findings and caveats: Type 1 regulatory T cells had a more restricted TCR repertoire than non-type 1 regulatory T cells.

Germline V gives CDR1 SNHLY, CDR2 FYNNEI. CDR3 size: 15 residues. Trimming removed 2 bases from V and 5 bases from J; junction bases left unmatched: 6. Each CDR3 protein is one row after TCRdb ran MiXCR on the reads. The sample lists just under 65,000 distinct CDR3 sequences, approximately 50% seen once, with more than 2% in the top ten. The rearrangement joins TRBV2 to TRBJ2-3, with 8 positions matching TRBD1. What was sequenced was cultured non-Tr1 T cells, either the whole culture or a sorted T cell fraction (not recorded which). The receptor was isolated from a human donor in good health. CDR3 protein: CASSEQGQGVDTQYF. CDR3 bases: TGTGCCAGCAGTGAACAAGGACAGGGCGTAGATACGCAGTATTTT.